A single sample is the source of the 31 T cell receptor beta chains below, sequenced in a study of T cell repertoires in cytomegalovirus infection (dated 2019 in TCRdb). Interpreted using the paper, the treatment or condition label stands for: in vitro stimulation with specific CMV peptide epitopes to enrich CMV-specific T cells. Their cognate antigens are unknown. The sequencing machine was an Illumina HiSeq 1500. TCRdb reworked the public reads: Q25 trimming with fastp, MiXCR clone assembly, productive beta chains retained. Every CDR3 protein is listed once, alongside the most common genes and DNA of its rows. Counted in this sample were roughly 990,000 distinct CDR3 sequences; less than 40% of them appeared once. The ten most abundant clones make up over 12% of the sample. Sequenced here: cultured CD8+ T cells from PBMCs, sampled from culture after CMV antigen stimulation. The receptor set was obtained from a human donor in good health (CMV status not recorded). Some clones in this sample may be carry-over from other donors' samples.

This clonotype was seen a single time. The chain employs TRBV7-6 and TRBJ2-7; 8 nucleotides align to TRBD2. J was trimmed by 1 base and V by 5 bases; bases with no gene match: 10. The CDR3 has 16 amino acids. Germline values: CDR1 SGHVS, CDR2 FNYEAQ. CDR3 sequence: CASSDSPSGSSYEQYF. The CDR3 DNA sequence: TGTGCCAGCAGCGATAGCCCTAGCGGGTCGTCCTACGAGCAGTACTTC. Full variable domain (outside the CDR3, taken from reference TRBV7-6 and TRBJ2-7): GAGVSQSPRYKVTKRGQDVALRCDPISGHVSLYWYRQALGQGPEFLTYFNYEAQQDKSGLPNDRFSAERPEGSISTLTIQRTEQRDSAMYRCASSDSPSGSSYEQYFGPGTRLTVT.

This sequence joins TRBV4-1 and TRBJ1-5, with a tentative D call TRBD1 (5 bases). The CDR3 has 15 residues. Germline lookup yields CDR1 MGHRA and CDR2 YSYEKL. V lost 1 base to trimming and J lost 3 bases, with 10 bases between them. The CDR3 reads CASSQGARDNQPQHF. The DNA for the CDR3 is TGCGCCAGCAGCCAAGGGGCCAGGGACAATCAGCCCCAGCATTTT.

The gene calls are TRBV7-9 and TRBJ2-7; 8 bases fit TRBD1. Germline CDR1 reads SEHNR; CDR2 reads FQNEAQ (reference sequence). The CDR3 runs 15 residues. The trim removed 5 bases at V and 6 bases at J, leaving 12 bases unmatched. CDR3 sequence reads: CASSVGTGRRTEQYF. CDR3 bases: TGTGCCAGCAGCGTAGGGACAGGAAGGCGGACCGAGCAGTACTTC. The variable domain in full, with the rest retrieved from reference TRBV7-9 and TRBJ2-7, is DTGVSQNPRHKITKRGQNVTFRCDPISEHNRLYWYRQTLGQGPEFLTYFQNEAQLEKSRLLSDRFSAERPKGSFSTLEIQRTEQGDSAMYLCASSVGTGRRTEQYFGPGTRLTVT.

This clonotype was counted many times. The chain couples TRBV11-2 to TRBJ1-1; no firm D call. Per the germline V gene, CDR1 is SGHAT and CDR2 is FQNNGV. Trimming pared 2 bases from V and 1 base from J, leaving 8 bases between. This CDR3 spans 14 amino acids. The CDR3 region has the DNA TGTGCCAGCAGCTTATCTGCAGCGAACACTGAAGCTTTCTTT. This sequence encodes CASSLSAANTEAFF.

This clonotype was found a few times. This chain uses TRBV6-6 with TRBJ1-1; possibly TRBD1 for D (5 bases). This CDR3 spans 19 amino acids. CDR1 and CDR2 (germline): MNHNY, SVGAGI (reference sequence). Trimming cost V 4 bases and J 1 base, with 25 bases left between them. CDR3 sequence: CASSFRGGEVQHGNTEAFF. In DNA form, the CDR3 reads TGTGCCAGCAGTTTCCGGGGAGGGGAGGTTCAGCATGGGAACACTGAAGCTTTCTTT.

CDR3 residues: CSVDGNTEAFF. The CDR3 region has the DNA TGCAGCGTTGACGGGAACACTGAAGCTTTCTTT. The chain is built from TRBV29-1 and TRBJ1-1, with no clear D. The germline CDR1 and CDR2 sequences are SQVTM and ANQGSEA. The V gene lost 3 bases and the J gene lost 1 base, with 3 bases spanning the gap. This CDR3 is built from 11 residues.

V is TRBV19 and J is TRBJ1-1, with a possible D match to TRBD1 (5 bases). Between the trimmed V and J ends, which lost 7 bases and 3 bases, there was a span of 21 bases. The CDR3 is made up of 16 amino acids. Germline V CDR1 and CDR2: LNHDA, SQIVND (reference sequence). The CDR3 reads CASTYIIGAADTEAFF. In DNA form, the CDR3 reads TGTGCCAGTACTTATATAATTGGGGCAGCGGACACTGAAGCTTTCTTT.

This clonotype was observed a handful of times. The chain links TRBV4-3 to TRBJ2-2; D is possibly TRBD1 or TRBD2 (6 bases each). CDR1 is LGHNA and CDR2 is YSLEER in the germline V gene. The CDR3 consists of 18 residues. V gave up 2 bases and J gave up 7 bases, with 23 bases separating them. The CDR3 here is CASSQWIEGGGRHGELFF. The CDR3 DNA is TGCGCCAGCAGCCAATGGATTGAAGGGGGAGGTCGGCACGGGGAGCTGTTTTTT.

V is TRBV6-5 and J is TRBJ1-1; D gene ambiguous. Trimming removed 2 bases from V and 6 bases from J, with 10 bases in between. Germline-derived CDR1 and CDR2 are MNHEY and SVGAGI. This CDR3 has 13 residues. The CDR3 DNA sequence: TGTGCCAGCAGTTACCAGGTGGTCGCTGAAGCTTTCTTT. As protein: CASSYQVVAEAFF.

V is TRBV7-9 and J is TRBJ1-1; TRBD1 matches at 10 bases. The length of the CDR3 is 16 residues. CDR1 SEHNR and CDR2 FQNEAQ come from the germline V gene (reference sequence). Trimming took 4 bases from V and 2 from J; bases not matched to a gene: 7. CDR3 nucleotide sequence: TGTGCCAGCAGCTATGACAGGGGGCTTTTTAACACTGAAGCTTTCTTT. Translated, it gives CASSYDRGLFNTEAFF. Full variable domain (missing parts from reference TRBV7-9 and TRBJ1-1): DTGVSQNPRHKITKRGQNVTFRCDPISEHNRLYWYRQTLGQGPEFLTYFQNEAQLEKSRLLSDRFSAERPKGSFSTLEIQRTEQGDSAMYLCASSYDRGLFNTEAFFGQGTRLTVV.

This clonotype occurred a few times. The chain joins TRBV19 to TRBJ2-1, with a tentative D call TRBD1 (6 bases). V lost 4 bases and J 9 bases, leaving 13 bases between the germline ends. Germline CDR1 is LNHDA and CDR2 is SQIVND (reference sequence). There are 13 residues in the CDR3. The CDR3, as DNA: TGTGCCAGTAGTAGCTTACAGGGCGGTGAGCAGTTCTTC. Protein: CASSSLQGGEQFF.

The chain recombines TRBV11-2 with TRBJ2-1, with D maybe TRBD2 (7 bases). The germline V and J ends were trimmed by 5 bases and 4 bases, with 18 bases remaining between them. This CDR3 contains 16 residues. CDR1 and CDR2 (germline): SGHAT, FQNNGV. The CDR3 bases are TGTGCCAGCAGCCCGTGGACTAGGGGGGGTTACAATGAGCAGTTCTTC. Translating gives CASSPWTRGGYNEQFF.

V usage is TRBV5-8 and J usage is TRBJ2-7; TRBD2 might be the D (5 bases). Germline V gives CDR1 SGHTS, CDR2 YDEGEE. Trimming removed 1 base from V and 2 bases from J, with 10 bases in between. The CDR3 contains 14 residues. The chain's CDR3 is CASSLLRAPYEQYF. CDR3 coding DNA: TGTGCCAGCAGCTTGTTGCGGGCCCCCTACGAGCAGTACTTC.

V and J are TRBV6-5 and TRBJ1-2; 7 nucleotides agree with TRBD1. Germline loops: CDR1 MNHEY, CDR2 SVGAGI. This CDR3 region has 20 residues. V gave up 0 bases and J gave up 3 bases; unmatched junction bases: 19. CDR3 amino acids: CASSYSRRGQQPPLDYGYTF. For the CDR3, the DNA is TGTGCCAGCAGTTACTCGCGACGGGGACAGCAACCTCCCTTGGACTATGGCTACACCTTC.

This chain connects TRBV7-8 to TRBJ2-5, with D perhaps TRBD2 (6 bases). V was cut by 3 bases and J by 0 bases, with 17 bases left in between. The CDR3 sequence is 17 residues long. From germline, CDR1 is SGHVS and CDR2 FQNEAQ. The CDR3 here is CASSFPGGSAYQETQYF. CDR3 sequence (DNA): TGTGCCAGCAGCTTCCCCGGGGGATCAGCGTACCAAGAGACCCAGTACTTC.

The chain carries TRBV9 and TRBJ2-7; 9 bases are a match to TRBD2. Unmatched junction bases numbered 10, after V lost 4 bases and J lost 5 bases. The CDR3 loop spans 15 amino acids. Germline CDR1 is SGDLS and CDR2 is YYNGEE. CDR3 nucleotide sequence: TGTGCCAGCAGCACCCGCGGGGGGGCCAGGGACGAGCAGTACTTC. It yields the protein CASSTRGGARDEQYF.

This clonotype was detected many times. CDR3 region: CASSSKRSSYNEQFF. CDR3 DNA sequence: TGTGCCAGCAGTTCCAAGCGGAGCTCCTACAATGAGCAGTTCTTC. The chain couples TRBV7-2 to TRBJ2-1; the D gene is possibly TRBD2 (5 bases). The V gene lost 6 bases and the J gene lost 0 bases, with 12 bases spanning the gap. Germline V CDR1 and CDR2: SGHTA, FQGNSA. This CDR3 region has 15 residues.

This clonotype was counted a few times. The chain is built from TRBV7-2 and TRBJ2-3; 14 nucleotides match TRBD2. This CDR3 contains 16 residues. With V trimmed by 8 bases and J by 3 bases, 7 bases remained unmatched. Germline V gives CDR1 SGHTA, CDR2 FQGNSA. The DNA of the CDR3 is TGTGCCAGCTTTCGACTAGCGGGGGGGAGTACAGATACGCAGTATTTT. Its translation is CASFRLAGGSTDTQYF.

The rearrangement joins TRBV7-6 to TRBJ1-1, with unresolved D. The CDR3 extends over 15 amino acids. Between the trimmed V and J ends, which lost 0 bases and 0 bases, there was a span of 8 bases. Germline-derived CDR1 and CDR2 are SGHVS and FNYEAQ. The CDR3 region is CASSLAQNMNTEAFF. CDR3 DNA: TGTGCCAGCAGCTTAGCACAGAACATGAACACTGAAGCTTTCTTT.

J is TRBJ2-1 and V is TRBV6-5; D perhaps matches TRBD2 (6 bases). The CDR3 loop spans 14 amino acids. CDR1 MNHEY and CDR2 SVGAGI come from the germline V gene. Trimming stripped 2 bases from V and 5 bases from J, with 10 bases between. Here the CDR3 reads CASSYGREDNEQFF. CDR3 nucleotide sequence: TGTGCCAGCAGTTACGGCAGGGAGGACAATGAGCAGTTCTTC.

This clonotype was counted a single time. V is TRBV6-1 and J is TRBJ1-2; no clear D gene. Trimming took 7 bases from V and 6 from J, leaving 18 bases between them. CDR1 and CDR2 from the germline V gene are MNHNS and SASEGT. CDR3 size: 14 residues. The CDR3 region has the DNA TGTGCCAGCACCCAAGCAGCCAGTAGTCATGGCTACACCTTC. This translates into CASTQAASSHGYTF.

The chain is built from TRBV3-1 and TRBJ2-1, with D unresolved. Germline V gives CDR1 LGHDT, CDR2 YNNKEL (reference sequence). The CDR3 is 16 residues long. Trimming cost V 0 bases and J 9 bases, with 18 bases left between them. The CDR3 coding sequence is TGTGCCAGCAGCCAAGAGATAGATGGGGTTAATGGTGAGCAGTTCTTC. Its protein product is CASSQEIDGVNGEQFF.

The sample holds many counts of this clonotype. J is TRBJ1-1 and V is TRBV6-5; D may be TRBD1 (6 bases). Trimming took off 4 bases at V and 3 bases at J, with 15 bases between the two ends. The germline gives CDR1 MNHEY, CDR2 SVGAGI. The CDR3 contains 15 residues. The CDR3 loop reads CASSSGGADYTEAFF. CDR3 in DNA: TGTGCCAGCAGTTCGGGGGGGGCCGACTACACTGAAGCTTTCTTT.

This clonotype was recorded a few times. This chain connects TRBV7-8 to TRBJ2-7; TRBD1 matches at 8 bases. Germline V gene lookup returns CDR1 SGHVS and CDR2 FQNEAQ. Germline trimming cut 7 bases from V and 2 bases from J; bases unmatched to any gene: 4. This CDR3 spans 13 amino acids. Here the CDR3 DNA reads TGTGCCAGCACTACGGACAGGGCCTACGAGCAGTACGTC. As protein: CASTTDRAYEQYV.

With regard to this clonotype: Possible read error: a much larger clone is one base away. The chain carries TRBV28 and TRBJ2-7; the D call may be TRBD1 or TRBD2 (6 bases each). The CDR3 covers 17 residues. The germline CDR1 and CDR2 sequences are MDHEN and SYDVKM. The V and J ends lost 10 bases and 0 bases respectively, with 25 bases between them. CDR3 in amino acids: CANSPKGGGSGSYEQYV. CDR3 DNA: TGTGCCAACAGCCCAAAGGGGGGAGGTTCGGGCTCCTACGAGCAGTACGTC.

Only a few counts were recorded for this clonotype. The chain combines TRBV12-3 or TRBV12-4 with TRBJ1-3, with 9 bases identical to TRBD1. The CDR3 runs to 16 residues. The trim removed 6 bases at V and 2 bases at J, leaving 8 bases unmatched. The CDR3 spells CASRRTGAPTGNTIYF. The CDR3 region has the DNA TGTGCCAGCAGGCGGACAGGGGCCCCTACTGGAAACACCATATATTTT.

V gene TRBV4-3 combines with J gene TRBJ2-1, with D perhaps matching TRBD2 (5 bases). The germline V and J ends were trimmed by 4 bases and 3 bases, with 16 bases remaining between them. CDR1 is LGHNA and CDR2 is YSLEER in the germline V gene. The CDR3 extends over 16 amino acids. CDR3 DNA: TGCGCCAGCAGCCCCTTGGACTGGAAGAACTACAATGAGCAGTTCTTC. It encodes CASSPLDWKNYNEQFF.

This clonotype has ten or more counts. The chain uses TRBV7-9 and TRBJ2-7; tentatively, D is TRBD1 (6 bases). Trimming removed 4 bases from V and 5 bases from J, with 15 bases in between. The CDR3 runs 14 residues. The germline V gene encodes CDR1 SEHNR and CDR2 FQNEAQ (reference sequence). The DNA of the CDR3 is TGTGCCAGCAGCTCAACCGACAACAGGGACGAGCAGTACGTC. Residues: CASSSTDNRDEQYV.

The genes are TRBV5-1 and TRBJ2-1; a weak D match, TRBD2 (7 bases). The CDR3 totals 16 residues. Germline-derived CDR1 and CDR2 are SGHRS and YFSETQ. V was clipped by 4 bases and J by 4 bases, with 18 bases between them. The CDR3 spells CASSLLVGGPYNEQFF. DNA for the CDR3: TGCGCCAGCAGCCTTTTGGTGGGGGGGCCTTACAATGAGCAGTTCTTC.

This clonotype was counted between two and nine times. As DNA, the CDR3 is TGTGCCAGCAGTTACCCAGGGGGCAGGGCCGGGGAGCTGTTTTTT. It encodes CASSYPGGRAGELFF. The rearrangement uses TRBV6-5 and TRBJ2-2, with TRBD1 identical over 8 bases. The V gene's germline CDR1 is MNHEY and CDR2 SVGAGI. The V segment lost 2 bases and the J segment 6 bases; nucleotides outside the gene matches: 5. The CDR3 length is 15 residues.

The CDR3 nucleotides are TGCAGCGTTGTAAGGACAGGGGGCTTTGGCTACACCTTC. This codes for CSVVRTGGFGYTF. The chain employs TRBV29-1 and TRBJ1-2, with 11 bases aligning to TRBD1. The CDR3 spans 13 residues. The V gene end was trimmed by 4 bases and the J gene end by 7 bases; junction bases not matched to a gene: 5. Germline V gives CDR1 SQVTM, CDR2 ANQGSEA.